These 26 T cell receptor beta chains were all obtained from the same sample, sequenced in a study of graft-versus-host responses after intestinal transplantation. Some clones are missing from TCRdb's copy, which holds only in-frame ones; the method was immunoSEQ multiplex PCR. The profile shows approximately 74,000 clones, approximately 90% of them singletons. The sample here was PBMCs, taken 98 days after intestinal transplantation. These TCRs come from a human patient who received an intestinal transplant, so some T cells may come from the graft donor.

The chain combines TRBV4-1 with TRBJ2-7; 9 nucleotides match TRBD2. The CDR3 has 14 residues. The junction had 6 bases not matched to a gene; V was cut back by 3 bases and J by 6 bases. The germline CDR1 and CDR2 sequences are MGHRA and YSYEKL. The CDR3 protein is CASSHPGLAREQYF. The CDR3 DNA reads as TGCGCCAGCAGCCATCCGGGACTAGCTCGCGAGCAGTACTTC.

CDR3 coding DNA: TGCGCCAGCAGTCCACAGGGCTCCTACGAGCAGTACTTC. This sequence encodes CASSPQGSYEQYF. This chain connects TRBV10-2 to TRBJ2-7; possibly TRBD1 for D (6 bases). The V end lost 5 bases, the J end lost 0 bases, and 8 bases lay between the germline ends. This CDR3 region has 13 residues. CDR1 and CDR2 (germline): WSHSY, SAAADI.

J is TRBJ2-5 and V is TRBV7-9, with TRBD2 identical over 7 bases. The CDR3 runs to 14 residues. Germline V gene sequence: CDR1 SEHNR, CDR2 FQNEAQ (reference sequence). Trimming removed 1 base from V and 1 base from J; junction bases left unmatched: 0. This chain's CDR3 is CASSLGGSQETQYF. As DNA, the CDR3 is TGTGCCAGCAGCTTAGGCGGGAGCCAAGAGACCCAGTACTTC.

The V and J genes are TRBV29-1 and TRBJ2-7, with 10 positions matching TRBD2. Germline trimming cut 4 bases from V and 6 bases from J; bases unmatched to any gene: 3. CDR3 length equals 12 residues. Germline-derived CDR1 and CDR2 are SQVTM and ANQGSEA. CDR3 DNA: TGCAGCGTTGTACTAGCGGGGTTCGAGCAGTACTTC. Its translation is CSVVLAGFEQYF.

This chain joins TRBV6-6 and TRBJ2-2, with a possible D match to TRBD2 (6 bases). Germline CDR1 and CDR2: MNHNY and SVGAGI (reference sequence). This CDR3 has 14 residues. V lost 0 bases and J lost 4, with 6 bases in between. The CDR3 loop is CASSYSGGTGELFF. The CDR3 coding sequence is TGTGCCAGCAGTTACTCGGGAGGCACCGGGGAGCTGTTTTTT.

This chain connects TRBV7-6 to TRBJ2-7; maybe TRBD1 (6 bases). Trimming shortened V by 5 bases and J by 0 bases, and 17 bases separated the two germline ends. This CDR3 contains 16 residues. Germline V CDR1 and CDR2: SGHVS, FNYEAQ. CDR3 bases: TGTGCCAGCAGCCCCGACGGGATAGGGGGCTCCTACGAGCAGTACTTC. It encodes CASSPDGIGGSYEQYF.

J is TRBJ2-7 and V is TRBV5-3, with 10 bases identical to TRBD1. TRBV5-3 is reported as an ORF; its role is uncertain. The CDR3 covers 15 residues. J lost 4 bases, V lost 3 bases, and 7 bases had no gene match. CDR3 protein: CARSCRTGGPYEQYF. In DNA, the CDR3 is TGTGCCAGAAGCTGTCGGACAGGGGGTCCATACGAGCAGTACTTC.

The chain links TRBV6-6 to TRBJ2-2, with a weak D call TRBD1 (5 bases). This CDR3 contains 15 residues. Germline V gives CDR1 MNHNY, CDR2 SVGAGI (reference sequence). Trimming stripped 6 bases from V and 2 bases from J, with 13 bases between. The CDR3 DNA is TGTGCCAGCAGCTACCGTCAGGGTAACACCGGGGAGCTGTTTTTT. Translation gives CASSYRQGNTGELFF.

The V and J genes are TRBV6-1 and TRBJ2-3; 11 bases agree with TRBD2. Germline CDR1 is MNHNS and CDR2 is SASEGT. The trim removed 4 bases at V and 5 bases at J, leaving 8 bases unmatched. The CDR3 totals 16 residues. CDR3: CASSGLAGGRLDTQYF. Written as DNA, the CDR3 is TGTGCCAGCAGTGGATTAGCGGGGGGGCGACTAGATACGCAGTATTTT.

A few counts support this clone. The sample carries other DNA sequences with the same CDR3. The chain employs TRBV6-4 and TRBJ1-2, with 11 bases fitting TRBD1. Germline assignment: CDR1 MRHNA and CDR2 SNTAGT. Unmatched junction bases numbered 0, after V lost 2 bases and J lost 4 bases. CDR3 length: 14 amino acids. The CDR3 bases are TGTGCCAGCAGTGACGGGACAGGGGGCTATGGCTACACCTTC. Translating gives CASSDGTGGYGYTF.

The chain employs TRBV7-6 and TRBJ2-3; tentative D call: TRBD1 (6 bases). This CDR3 is built from 15 residues. Trimming took off 5 bases at V and 3 bases at J, with 15 bases between the two ends. Germline V CDR1 and CDR2: SGHVS, FNYEAQ. The CDR3 sequence: CASSLGGMETDTQYF. For the CDR3, the DNA is TGTGCCAGCAGCCTAGGGGGTATGGAGACAGATACGCAGTATTTT.

The chain joins TRBV5-1 to TRBJ2-3; TRBD2 aligns across 7 bases. CDR1 and CDR2 from the germline V gene are SGHRS and YFSETQ. The CDR3 totals 14 residues. The J segment lost 2 bases and the V segment lost 10 bases, leaving 10 bases of the junction unmatched. CDR3 amino acids: CACAFGTNTDTQYF. As DNA, the CDR3 is TGCGCCTGCGCCTTCGGGACTAACACAGATACGCAGTATTTT.

CDR3 DNA sequence: TGCGCCAGCAGCTTTGGGGGGCCTGGAAACACCATATATTTT. Its protein product is CASSFGGPGNTIYF. The genes are TRBV5-1 and TRBJ1-3, with TRBD1 as a possible D gene (6 bases). Trimming pared 2 bases from V and 2 bases from J, leaving 8 bases between. This CDR3 is built from 14 residues. Germline-derived CDR1 and CDR2 are SGHRS and YFSETQ.

V usage is TRBV5-4 and J usage is TRBJ1-2; 7 bases are a match to TRBD1. Germline-derived CDR1 and CDR2 are SGHNT and YYREEE (reference sequence). The trim removed 0 bases at V and 6 bases at J, leaving 8 bases unmatched. The CDR3 runs 15 residues. CDR3 nucleotides: TGTGCCAGCAGCTTGGGCAGGGGGGAAGAGGATGGCTACACCTTC. It specifies CASSLGRGEEDGYTF.

The chain uses TRBV7-3 and TRBJ1-1; D remains unclear. The germline V gene has CDR1 SGHTA and CDR2 FQGTGA. The CDR3 length is 16 residues. The V and J ends lost 4 bases and 1 base respectively, with 16 bases between them. The CDR3 protein is CASSSAELRANTEAFF. DNA for the CDR3: TGTGCCAGCAGCTCAGCGGAACTTAGGGCGAACACTGAAGCTTTCTTT.

The rearrangement joins TRBV6-1 to TRBJ2-1, with TRBD2 matching 10 bases. CDR3 size: 15 residues. The V gene's germline CDR1 is MNHNS and CDR2 SASEGT. V was pared by 3 bases and J by 8 bases, with 7 bases of the junction left unmatched. DNA for the CDR3: TGTGCCAGCAGTGAGGTAGCGGGGGGCGTGGATGAGCAGTTCTTC. Translation gives CASSEVAGGVDEQFF.

The chain has TRBV11-2 and TRBJ1-1; D is ambiguous. The CDR3 covers 15 residues. V was pared by 4 bases and J by 0 bases, with 12 bases between. Germline CDR1 reads SGHAT; CDR2 reads FQNNGV. The DNA of the CDR3 is TGTGCCAGCAGCTCACCCCCGGGAGTGAACACTGAAGCTTTCTTT. It yields the protein CASSSPPGVNTEAFF.

The rearrangement links TRBV7-9 to TRBJ2-1; unclear D gene. Trimming shortened V by 1 base and J by 2 bases, and 12 bases separated the two germline ends. The CDR3 length is 16 residues. In germline, CDR1 is SEHNR, CDR2 FQNEAQ (reference sequence). CDR3 amino acids: CASSLGRRGPYNEQFF. The CDR3 coding sequence is TGTGCCAGCAGCTTAGGACGCCGCGGACCCTACAATGAGCAGTTCTTC.

V gene TRBV7-9 combines with J gene TRBJ2-1; D remains unclear. CDR3 size: 15 residues. Germline V gives CDR1 SEHNR, CDR2 FQNEAQ (reference sequence). V dropped 1 base and J dropped 2 bases, with 9 bases sitting between them. CDR3 sequence: CASSLVNPTYNEQFF. In nucleotides, the CDR3 is TGTGCCAGCAGCTTAGTAAATCCTACCTACAATGAGCAGTTCTTC.

In its sample, this clone was seen a few times. The chain has TRBV9 and TRBJ1-6; a possible D gene is TRBD1 (5 bases). Trimming cost V 3 bases and J 4 bases, with 8 bases left between them. This CDR3 contains 14 residues. Germline V gene data show CDR1 as SGDLS and CDR2 as YYNGEE. In nucleotides, the CDR3 is TGTGCCAGCAGCGAGGGACCGTATAATTCACCCCTCCACTTT. As protein: CASSEGPYNSPLHF. Variable domain in full (rest from reference TRBV9 and TRBJ1-6): DSGVTQTPKHLITATGQRVTLRCSPRSGDLSVYWYQQSLDQGLQFLIQYYNGEERAKGNILERFSAQQFPDLHSELNLSSLELGDSALYFCASSEGPYNSPLHFGNGTRLTVT.

The CDR3 DNA follows: TGTGCCAGCAGTCAGGGAGAGACCCAGTACTTC. Protein: CASSQGETQYF. The gene calls are TRBV6-5 and TRBJ2-5; D might be TRBD1 (5 bases). CDR1 is MNHEY, CDR2 SVGAGI, per germline. This CDR3 has 11 amino acids. Deletions cut 5 bases from V and 4 bases from J, with 5 bases between.

The genes are TRBV7-6 and TRBJ2-1; the match to TRBD2 covers 15 bases. Germline CDR1 SGHVS, CDR2 FNYEAQ. There are 16 residues in the CDR3. V gave up 5 bases and J gave up 6 bases; unmatched junction bases: 5. This CDR3 is CASSRGLAGGVNEQFF. Written as DNA, the CDR3 is TGTGCCAGCAGCAGAGGACTAGCGGGGGGGGTCAATGAGCAGTTCTTC. The full variable domain, its missing parts supplied by reference TRBV7-6 and TRBJ2-1, is GAGVSQSPRYKVTKRGQDVALRCDPISGHVSLYWYRQALGQGPEFLTYFNYEAQQDKSGLPNDRFSAERPEGSISTLTIQRTEQRDSAMYRCASSRGLAGGVNEQFFGPGTRLTVL.

V usage is TRBV28 and J usage is TRBJ1-5; the D gene is possibly TRBD1 (6 bases). The CDR3 sequence is 16 residues long. Trimming pared 5 bases from V and 4 bases from J, leaving 18 bases between. Looked up from germline, CDR1 is MDHEN and CDR2 is SYDVKM. DNA of the CDR3: TGTGCCAGCAGTCCCGACAGGACTGGGGGAAATCAGCCCCAGCATTTT. Protein: CASSPDRTGGNQPQHF.

Turning to this clone: At one end the junction does not follow the germline gene, possibly because of a read error. The chain carries TRBV11-3 and TRBJ2-7, with TRBD2 matching over 13 bases. Germline CDR1 SGHNT, CDR2 YENEEA. This CDR3 has 15 amino acids. Written as DNA, the CDR3 is TGTGCCAGCAGTTTAAGACTAGCGGGAGGTTACGGGCAGTACTTC. Translated: CASSLRLAGGYGQYF. Combining the CDR3 with reference TRBV11-3 and TRBJ2-7 gives the whole variable domain EAGVVQSPRYKIIEKKQPVAFWCNPISGHNTLYWYLQNLGQGPELLIRYENEEAVDDSQLPKDRFSAERLKGVDSTLKIQPAELGDSAVYLCASSLRLAGGYGQYFGPGTRLTVT.

This clone occurred once. The chain carries TRBV19 and TRBJ2-1; possible D gene TRBD1, 6 bases. V lost 7 bases and J 3 bases, leaving 10 bases between the germline ends. The CDR3 runs to 13 residues. Germline lookup yields CDR1 LNHDA and CDR2 SQIVND (reference sequence). In nucleotides, the CDR3 is TGTGCCAGTAAAACAGGGAACTACAATGAGCAGTTCTTC. Amino acid sequence: CASKTGNYNEQFF.

The V and J genes are TRBV28 and TRBJ2-7, with D perhaps matching TRBD1 (6 bases). The CDR3 is 14 amino acids. Germline values: CDR1 MDHEN, CDR2 SYDVKM. V dropped 2 bases and J dropped 5 bases, with 13 bases sitting between them. The CDR3 region is CASSLKYTGNEQYF. CDR3 sequence (DNA): TGTGCCAGCAGTTTAAAGTATACAGGGAACGAGCAGTACTTC.